This T cell receptor beta chain appears in the sequencing data of a study of blood T cell repertoires in COVID-19. Deletions cut 4 bases from V and 8 bases from J, with 14 bases between. The CDR3 has 13 amino acids. Germline CDR1 LGHDT, CDR2 YNNKEL (reference sequence). Assay used: immunoSEQ multiplex PCR; TCRdb lists only in-frame clones, some missing. Of 85,000 or so clones listed, around 96% are singletons. Sequenced: peripheral blood. The source is a human donor with active COVID-19. The donor label of this sample is uncertain. V gene TRBV3-1 (or the pseudogene TRBV3-2) combines with J gene TRBJ1-2, with D maybe TRBD1 (5 bases). The CDR3 region is CASSPPGGEGYTF. Here the CDR3 DNA reads TGTGCCAGCAGCCCACCCGGGGGGGAGGGCTACACCTTC.